The 9 T cell receptor beta chains below come from one sample, sequenced in a study of cytomegalovirus exposure and HLA in healthy donors. 13 Jbeta primers and 60 Vbeta primers were used for the PCR. TCRdb keeps only in-frame clones here, not all; method: immunoSEQ multiplex PCR. The sample has some 150,000 clones, approximately 65% seen once. Material: PBMCs. The receptors shown here come from a man between 40 and 49 years old in good health and CMV-seronegative.

A word on this clone: At one boundary the junction diverges from the germline segment, which might be a read error. The chain combines TRBV7-9 with TRBJ2-3; D is perhaps TRBD2 (6 bases). Germline CDR1 reads SEHNR; CDR2 reads FQNEAQ (reference sequence). The CDR3 is 16 amino acids. CDR3 sequence: CSSSPGSGTSTDTQYF. The CDR3 DNA follows: TGTTCCAGCAGCCCCGGCTCGGGGACTAGCACAGATACGCAGTATTTT.

The V call is TRBV7-2, the J call TRBJ2-7; D gene uncertain. Germline values: CDR1 SGHTA, CDR2 FQGNSA. V dropped 2 bases and J dropped 6 bases, with 5 bases sitting between them. This CDR3 contains 11 residues. CDR3 region: CASSLTGEQYF. CDR3 DNA: TGTGCCAGCAGCTTAACGGGCGAGCAGTACTTC. The whole variable domain, remainder taken from reference TRBV7-2 and TRBJ2-7, is GAGVSQSPSNKVTEKGKDVELRCDPISGHTALYWYRQSLGQGLEFLIYFQGNSAPDKSGLPSDRFSAERTGGSVSTLTIQRTQQEDSAVYLCASSLTGEQYFGPGTRLTVT.

V gene TRBV6-1 combines with J gene TRBJ1-5; D unresolved. V lost 1 base and J lost 2, with 12 bases in between. The CDR3 spans 16 residues. The germline V gene encodes CDR1 MNHNS and CDR2 SASEGT. CDR3 DNA: TGTGCCAGCAGTGAAGTTCGGAGCTGGGGCAATCAGCCCCAGCATTTT. Its protein product is CASSEVRSWGNQPQHF.

This chain connects TRBV7-9 to TRBJ2-1; TRBD2 matches at 12 bases. J was trimmed by 6 bases and V by 5 bases; bases with no gene match: 2. CDR1 and CDR2 from the germline V gene are SEHNR and FQNEAQ (reference sequence). The CDR3 is made up of 14 amino acids. The CDR3 DNA reads TGTGCCAGCAGCCCTAGCGGGGGGGCCAATGAGCAGTTCTTC. It specifies CASSPSGGANEQFF.

The chain combines TRBV10-2 with TRBJ1-4; tentatively, D is TRBD1 (6 bases). Germline-derived CDR1 and CDR2 are WSHSY and SAAADI. This CDR3 comprises 16 residues. The V gene lost 6 bases and the J gene lost 0 bases, with 14 bases spanning the gap. CDR3 in amino acids: CASRAGQTATNEKLFF. The CDR3 region has the DNA TGCGCCAGCAGAGCTGGACAGACCGCAACTAATGAAAAACTGTTTTTT.

The V gene is TRBV2, the J gene TRBJ2-3, with D unresolved. V lost 4 bases, J lost 0 bases, and 5 bases lay in between. Germline V gives CDR1 SNHLY, CDR2 FYNNEI. The CDR3 spans 13 residues. CDR3 residues: CASSGESTDTQYF. In DNA form, the CDR3 reads TGTGCCAGCAGTGGAGAGAGCACAGATACGCAGTATTTT.

This chain connects TRBV5-6 to TRBJ2-1; maybe TRBD2 (6 bases). The CDR3 covers 13 residues. CDR1 and CDR2 (germline): SGHDT, YYEEEE. Trimming cost V 0 bases and J 8 bases, with 9 bases left between them. The CDR3 nucleotides read TGTGCCAGCAGCTTGGGGGGGGTGGATGAGCAGTTCTTC. Translating gives CASSLGGVDEQFF.

This clone has more than one count but fewer than ten. The chain recombines TRBV29-1 with TRBJ2-1; 11 bases fit TRBD2. J gave up 6 bases and V 8 bases, and 6 bases lay outside the gene matches. The CDR3 spans 13 residues. Germline V lookup: CDR1 SQVTM, CDR2 ANQGSEA. The CDR3 loop reads CSSSSGGPNEQFF. The CDR3 nucleotides read TGCAGCTCATCTAGCGGGGGGCCCAATGAGCAGTTCTTC.

In this sample, this clone turned up a few times. The J gene is TRBJ2-2, the V gene TRBV19; weak D call: TRBD2 (5 bases). CDR3 length: 15 amino acids. Germline CDR1 reads LNHDA; CDR2 reads SQIVND (reference sequence). Between the trimmed V and J ends, which lost 5 bases and 5 bases, there was a span of 15 bases. CDR3 amino acids: CASSLGKGLTGELFF. The CDR3 nucleotides read TGTGCCAGTAGTCTCGGGAAAGGGTTAACCGGGGAGCTGTTTTTT.